This TCR beta chain is from a study of blood T cell repertoires in COVID-19. About the research overall: Spain, Italy and the United States supplied samples that represented acute and convalescent COVID-19. The cDNA or gDNA used as material had been derived from T cells, B-cell-depleted T cells, or PBMCs.

Clones were sequenced by immunoSEQ multiplex PCR, and TCRdb holds only the in-frame ones, with some missing. The table records roughly 180,000 clones, around 81% of them present only once. Followed over time, Seattle patients had been enrolled while infection was active. After removal of 3 bases from V and 5 bases from J, the junction contained 8 bases not matched to a gene. The CDR3 has 15 amino acids. Germline V gene sequence: CDR1 LNHNV, CDR2 YYDKDF (reference sequence). J is TRBJ2-3 and V is TRBV15, with TRBD2 identical over 7 bases. The TCR sequence derives from a middle-aged woman with COVID-19, enrolled during active disease. Material for sequencing was peripheral blood. The chain's CDR3 is CATSSNNGRIDTQYF. CDR3 bases: TGTGCCACCAGCAGTAATAACGGGAGGATAGATACGCAGTATTTT.